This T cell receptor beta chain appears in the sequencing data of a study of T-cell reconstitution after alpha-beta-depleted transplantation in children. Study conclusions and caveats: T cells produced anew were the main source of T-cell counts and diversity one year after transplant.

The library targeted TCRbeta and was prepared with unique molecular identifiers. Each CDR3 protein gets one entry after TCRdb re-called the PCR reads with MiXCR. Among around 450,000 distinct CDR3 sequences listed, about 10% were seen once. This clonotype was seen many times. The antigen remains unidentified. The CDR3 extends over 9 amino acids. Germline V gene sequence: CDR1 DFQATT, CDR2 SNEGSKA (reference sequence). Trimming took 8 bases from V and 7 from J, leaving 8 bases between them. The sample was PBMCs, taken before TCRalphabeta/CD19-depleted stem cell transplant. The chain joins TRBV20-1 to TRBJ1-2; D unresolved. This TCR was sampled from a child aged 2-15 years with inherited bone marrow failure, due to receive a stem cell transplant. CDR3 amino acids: CSQLFGYTF. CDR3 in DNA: TGCAGTCAGCTGTTTGGCTACACCTTC.